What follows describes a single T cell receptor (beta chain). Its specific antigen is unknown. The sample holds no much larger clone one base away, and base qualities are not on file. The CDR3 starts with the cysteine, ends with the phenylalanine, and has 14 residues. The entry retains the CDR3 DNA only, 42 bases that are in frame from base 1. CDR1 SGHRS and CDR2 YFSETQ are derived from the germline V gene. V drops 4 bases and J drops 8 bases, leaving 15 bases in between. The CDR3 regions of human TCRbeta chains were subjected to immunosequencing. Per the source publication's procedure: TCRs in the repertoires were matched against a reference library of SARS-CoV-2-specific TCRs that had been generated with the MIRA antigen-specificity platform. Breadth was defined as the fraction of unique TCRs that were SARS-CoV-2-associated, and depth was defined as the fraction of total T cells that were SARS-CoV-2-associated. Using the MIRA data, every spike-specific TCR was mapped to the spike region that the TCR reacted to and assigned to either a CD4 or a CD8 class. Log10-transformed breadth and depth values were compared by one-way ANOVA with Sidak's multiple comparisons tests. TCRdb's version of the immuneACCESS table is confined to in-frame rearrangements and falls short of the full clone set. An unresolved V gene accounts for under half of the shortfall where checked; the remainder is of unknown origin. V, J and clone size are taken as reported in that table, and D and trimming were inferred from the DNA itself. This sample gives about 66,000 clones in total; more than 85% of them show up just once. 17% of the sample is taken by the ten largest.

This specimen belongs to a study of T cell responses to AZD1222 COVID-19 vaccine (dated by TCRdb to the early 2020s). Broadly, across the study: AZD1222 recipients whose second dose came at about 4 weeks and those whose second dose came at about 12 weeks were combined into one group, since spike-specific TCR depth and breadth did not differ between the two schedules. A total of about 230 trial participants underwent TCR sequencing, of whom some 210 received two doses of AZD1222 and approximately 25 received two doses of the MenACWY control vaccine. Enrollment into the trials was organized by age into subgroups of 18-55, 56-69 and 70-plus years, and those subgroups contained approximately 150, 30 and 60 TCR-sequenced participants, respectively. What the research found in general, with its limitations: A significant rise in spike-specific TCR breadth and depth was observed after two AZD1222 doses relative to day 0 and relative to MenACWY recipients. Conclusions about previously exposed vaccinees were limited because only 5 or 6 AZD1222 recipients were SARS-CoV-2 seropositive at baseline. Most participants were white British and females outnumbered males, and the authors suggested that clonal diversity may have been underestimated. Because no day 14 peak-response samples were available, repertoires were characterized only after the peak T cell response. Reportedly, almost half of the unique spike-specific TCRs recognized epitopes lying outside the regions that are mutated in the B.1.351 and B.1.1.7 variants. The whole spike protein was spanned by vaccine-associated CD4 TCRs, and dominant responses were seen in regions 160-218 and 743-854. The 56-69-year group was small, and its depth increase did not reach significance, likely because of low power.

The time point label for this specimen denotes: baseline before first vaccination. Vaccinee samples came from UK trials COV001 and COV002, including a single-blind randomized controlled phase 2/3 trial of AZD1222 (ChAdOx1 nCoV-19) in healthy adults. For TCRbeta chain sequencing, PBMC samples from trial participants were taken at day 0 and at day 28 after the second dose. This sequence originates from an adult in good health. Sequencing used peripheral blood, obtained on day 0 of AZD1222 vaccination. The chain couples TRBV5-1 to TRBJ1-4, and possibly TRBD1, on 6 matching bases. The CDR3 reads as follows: CASSPGGPGEKLFF. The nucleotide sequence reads TGCGCCAGCAGCCCGGGGGGCCCCGGGGAAAAACTGTTTTTT.